Below are 21 T cell receptor beta chains sequenced from a single sample in a study of OX40 agonist ivuxolimab in advanced cancers. Only in-frame clones appear in the TCRdb table, and some are missing; sequencing was by immunoSEQ multiplex PCR. The data hold some 80,000 clones, with around 86% observed a single time. Here the sequenced sample was CD4+ or CD8+ T cells sorted from blood, taken in a trial of the OX40 agonist ivuxolimab. These receptor sequences come from an adult with an advanced solid tumor such as melanoma, head and neck, liver or kidney cancer.

The rearrangement links TRBV10-3 to TRBJ2-1, with 10 bases matching TRBD2. J lost 4 bases, V lost 2 bases, and 8 bases had no gene match. The CDR3 length is 17 residues. CDR1 is ENHRY, CDR2 SYGVKD, per germline. The DNA for the CDR3 is TGTGCCATCAGTGAGCCTACCCGGACTAGCGGATACAATGAGCAGTTCTTC. It translates to CAISEPTRTSGYNEQFF.

The V and J genes are TRBV7-6 and TRBJ2-6; 7 bases line up with TRBD2. The CDR3 covers 17 residues. Germline V gene lookup returns CDR1 SGHVS and CDR2 FNYEAQ. Germline trimming cut 1 base from V and 2 bases from J; bases unmatched to any gene: 5. The CDR3 here is CASSLDGRAAGANVLTF. For the CDR3, the DNA is TGTGCCAGCAGCTTAGATGGGAGGGCAGCTGGGGCCAACGTCCTGACTTTC.

The rearrangement links TRBV6-5 to TRBJ1-1; possibly TRBD1 for D (6 bases). The CDR3 runs 15 residues. Looked up from germline, CDR1 is MNHEY and CDR2 is SVGAGI. Trimming cost V 4 bases and J 6 bases, with 18 bases left between them. The CDR3 spells CASSSPGQPPAEAFF. The CDR3 bases are TGTGCCAGCAGTTCGCCCGGACAGCCGCCTGCTGAAGCTTTCTTT.

This clone was counted a single time. V usage is TRBV5-4 and J usage is TRBJ2-2, with TRBD1 matching 10 bases. The CDR3 has 14 amino acids. Trimming took 4 bases from V and 5 from J; bases not matched to a gene: 2. Germline CDR1 reads SGHNT; CDR2 reads YYREEE (reference sequence). CDR3 sequence: CASSPGQGTGELFF. The CDR3 DNA is TGTGCCAGCAGCCCGGGACAGGGGACCGGGGAGCTGTTTTTT.

The V gene is TRBV7-3, the J gene TRBJ2-1; D tentatively fits TRBD1 or TRBD2 (7 bases each). This CDR3 is built from 13 residues. V was clipped by 5 bases and J by 6 bases, with 11 bases between them. Germline assignment: CDR1 SGHTA and CDR2 FQGTGA. Written as DNA, the CDR3 is TGTGCCAGCAGCCCCAGGGGGGGCAATGAGCAGTTCTTC. This gives the protein CASSPRGGNEQFF.

A word on this clone: One junction end does not reproduce the germline sequence, and a read error may be involved. The rearrangement uses TRBV5-1 and TRBJ2-3; TRBD1 or TRBD2 may be the D gene (5 bases each). Germline V gene data show CDR1 as SGHRS and CDR2 as YFSETQ. This CDR3 has 13 amino acids. In DNA form, the CDR3 reads TGCGCCAGCAGCTTGGCGGGGCCAGAAACGCAGTATTTT. Its translation is CASSLAGPETQYF.

This rearrangement joins TRBV7-2 to TRBJ1-1; 10 bases match TRBD1. The CDR3 totals 15 residues. Germline assignment: CDR1 SGHTA and CDR2 FQGNSA. With V trimmed by 5 bases and J by 1 base, 4 bases remained unmatched. CDR3 loop: CASSPRQGANTEAFF. CDR3 bases: TGTGCCAGCAGCCCTCGACAGGGGGCGAACACTGAAGCTTTCTTT. The whole variable domain, remainder taken from reference TRBV7-2 and TRBJ1-1, is GAGVSQSPSNKVTEKGKDVELRCDPISGHTALYWYRQSLGQGLEFLIYFQGNSAPDKSGLPSDRFSAERTGGSVSTLTIQRTQQEDSAVYLCASSPRQGANTEAFFGQGTRLTVV.

The chain recombines TRBV6-5 with TRBJ1-1, with 7 bases fitting TRBD1. Germline loops: CDR1 MNHEY, CDR2 SVGAGI. V shed 5 bases and J 0 bases; nucleotides not matched to a gene: 6. The CDR3 covers 15 residues. For the CDR3, the DNA is TGTGCCAGCAGTGGCATGGACAGGATGAACACTGAAGCTTTCTTT. This sequence encodes CASSGMDRMNTEAFF.

The chain links TRBV4-2 to TRBJ2-1; 10 nucleotides match TRBD2. The CDR3 is 17 amino acids. V dropped 4 bases and J dropped 9; count of bases not matched to a gene: 15. Germline V gene lookup returns CDR1 LGHNA and CDR2 YNFKEQ. The CDR3 coding sequence is TGTGCCAGCAGCCCCCGTGTTGGAGCGGGGGGGCTAGGTGAGCAGTTCTTC. This codes for CASSPRVGAGGLGEQFF.

This clone was recorded at least ten times. J is TRBJ1-1 and V is TRBV4-1; perhaps TRBD1 as D (6 bases). CDR1 is MGHRA, CDR2 YSYEKL, per germline. The V and J ends lost 1 base and 3 bases respectively, with 12 bases between them. The CDR3 loop spans 15 amino acids. The CDR3 DNA sequence: TGCGCCAGCAGCCAAGTTGGGGGGCCTTACACTGAAGCTTTCTTT. This encodes CASSQVGGPYTEAFF.

This chain connects TRBV29-1 to TRBJ2-7, with TRBD1 identical over 7 bases. The CDR3 runs 15 residues. Germline CDR1 SQVTM, CDR2 ANQGSEA. Unmatched junction bases numbered 13, after V lost 6 bases and J lost 2 bases. DNA of the CDR3: TGCAGCGTCTCCGGACAGGCGTCGGGAACCTACGAGCAGTACTTC. It codes for CSVSGQASGTYEQYF.

Worth noting for this clone: Germline and junction disagree at one end, which may indicate a read error. This chain connects TRBV10-3 to TRBJ1-2; maybe TRBD1 (5 bases). The germline gives CDR1 ENHRY, CDR2 SYGVKD. CDR3 length: 13 residues. In DNA form, the CDR3 reads TGTGCCACCAAATCGATCAGGGAATATGGCTCCACCTTC. Translation gives CATKSIREYGSTF.

V gene TRBV18 combines with J gene TRBJ2-1, with D unclear. This CDR3 contains 14 residues. Trimming removed 3 bases from V and 8 bases from J, with 14 bases in between. The germline V gene encodes CDR1 KGHSH and CDR2 LQKENI. CDR3 sequence (DNA): TGTGCCAGCTCACCTAACGCCTTCCCGGATGAGCAGTTCTTC. As protein: CASSPNAFPDEQFF.

V gene TRBV7-2 combines with J gene TRBJ2-1, with 14 bases fitting TRBD2. V gave up 1 base and J gave up 9 bases; unmatched junction bases: 5. This CDR3 is built from 16 residues. Germline loops: CDR1 SGHTA, CDR2 FQGNSA. For the CDR3, the DNA is TGTGCCAGCAGCTTAGGTGGGGGACTAGCGGGAGTTGAGCAGTTCTTC. It is translated as CASSLGGGLAGVEQFF.

V usage is TRBV19 and J usage is TRBJ2-4; weak D call: TRBD1 (5 bases). V lost 7 bases, J lost 4 bases, and 11 bases lay in between. CDR3 length: 13 amino acids. CDR1 is LNHDA and CDR2 is SQIVND in the germline V gene (reference sequence). Written as DNA, the CDR3 is TGTGCCAGTAAAGAGACAGATAAAAACATTCAGTACTTC. It specifies CASKETDKNIQYF.

The rearrangement joins TRBV6-6 to TRBJ2-1, with 9 bases identical to TRBD1. Germline V gene lookup returns CDR1 MNHNY and CDR2 SVGAGI (reference sequence). Germline trimming cut 4 bases from V and 8 bases from J; bases unmatched to any gene: 6. CDR3 size: 14 residues. The CDR3 spells CASSWGQGPHEQFF. The CDR3 nucleotides are TGTGCCAGCAGTTGGGGACAGGGTCCCCATGAGCAGTTCTTC.

V gene TRBV4-2 combines with J gene TRBJ2-7, with 12 nucleotides matching TRBD2. The ends lost 1 base at V and 5 bases at J; junction bases unmatched: 6. Germline V lookup: CDR1 LGHNA, CDR2 YNFKEQ. The CDR3 runs to 16 residues. The CDR3: CASSQGLAGDPNEQYF. The CDR3 nucleotides read TGTGCCAGCAGCCAAGGACTAGCGGGAGATCCAAACGAGCAGTACTTC.

CDR3 in DNA: TGCGCCAGCAGGAGACTAGCGGGAGTGGACAATGAGCAGTTCTTC. Translation gives CASRRLAGVDNEQFF. V gene TRBV10-2 combines with J gene TRBJ2-1, with 12 nucleotides matching TRBD2. CDR1 WSHSY and CDR2 SAAADI come from the germline V gene. J lost 5 bases, V lost 6 bases, and 5 bases had no gene match. The CDR3 is made up of 15 amino acids.

The chain's CDR3 is CASSVERDFREQYF. DNA for the CDR3: TGTGCCAGCAGTGTAGAGCGGGACTTCAGGGAGCAGTACTTC. This rearrangement joins TRBV2 to TRBJ2-7; TRBD2 matches 7 bases. The V and J ends lost 4 bases and 7 bases, in that order; junction bases with no gene match: 10. Germline loops: CDR1 SNHLY, CDR2 FYNNEI. The CDR3 covers 14 residues.

V gene TRBV7-9 combines with J gene TRBJ1-2; 7 nucleotides line up with TRBD1. V lost 5 bases, J lost 3 bases, and 9 bases stayed unmatched. The CDR3 is made up of 15 amino acids. Germline V gives CDR1 SEHNR, CDR2 FQNEAQ (reference sequence). Here the CDR3 reads CASSPRGQADYGYTF. The CDR3 nucleotides read TGTGCCAGCAGCCCACGTGGACAGGCGGACTATGGCTACACCTTC.

The chain couples TRBV18 to TRBJ2-3; no clear D gene. From germline, CDR1 is KGHSH and CDR2 LQKENI. V was shortened by 0 bases and J by 0 bases, with 13 bases between the two germline ends. The CDR3 runs 17 residues. The CDR3 loop reads CASSPPGRSPSTDTQYF. CDR3 nucleotide sequence: TGTGCCAGCTCACCACCGGGCCGGAGCCCTAGCACAGATACGCAGTATTTT. Variable domain in full (rest from reference TRBV18 and TRBJ2-3): NAGVMQNPRHLVRRRGQEARLRCSPMKGHSHVYWYRQLPEEGLKFMVYLQKENIIDESGMPKERFSAEFPKEGPSILRIQQVVRGDSAAYFCASSPPGRSPSTDTQYFGPGTRLTVL.